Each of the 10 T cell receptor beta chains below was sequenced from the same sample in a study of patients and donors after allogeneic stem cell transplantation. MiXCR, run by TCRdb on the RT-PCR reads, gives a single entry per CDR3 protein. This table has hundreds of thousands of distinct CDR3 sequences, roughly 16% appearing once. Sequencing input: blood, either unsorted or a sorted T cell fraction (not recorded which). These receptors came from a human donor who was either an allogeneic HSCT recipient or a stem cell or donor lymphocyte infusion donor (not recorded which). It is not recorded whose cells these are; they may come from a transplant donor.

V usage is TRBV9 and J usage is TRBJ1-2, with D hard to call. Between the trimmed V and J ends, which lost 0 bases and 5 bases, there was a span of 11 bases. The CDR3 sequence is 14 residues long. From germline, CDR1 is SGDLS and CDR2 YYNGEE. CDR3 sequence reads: CASSVDQRGYGYTF. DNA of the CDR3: TGTGCCAGCAGCGTAGACCAGCGAGGGTATGGCTACACCTTC.

CDR3: CASSAAGDLITGELFF. In nucleotides, the CDR3 is TGTGCCAGCAGCGCGGCGGGGGATTTAATCACCGGGGAGCTGTTTTTT. The rearrangement joins TRBV9 to TRBJ2-2; the match to TRBD2 covers 7 bases. Unmatched junction bases numbered 9, after V lost 3 bases and J lost 4 bases. Per germline, CDR1 SGDLS and CDR2 YYNGEE. CDR3 length: 16 residues.

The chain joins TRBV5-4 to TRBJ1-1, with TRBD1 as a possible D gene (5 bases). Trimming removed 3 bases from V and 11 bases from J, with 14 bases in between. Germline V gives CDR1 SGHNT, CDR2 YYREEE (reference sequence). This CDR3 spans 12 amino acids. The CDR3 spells CASSSGLIEAFF. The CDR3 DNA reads TGTGCCAGCAGCTCGGGACTTATAGAGGCTTTCTTT.

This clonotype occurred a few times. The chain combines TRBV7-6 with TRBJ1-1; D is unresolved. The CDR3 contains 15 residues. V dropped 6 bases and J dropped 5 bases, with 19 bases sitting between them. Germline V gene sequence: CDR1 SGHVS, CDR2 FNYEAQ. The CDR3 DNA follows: TGTGCCAGCAGACCATTAATCGGGCCACGAACTGAAGCTTTCTTT. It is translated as CASRPLIGPRTEAFF.

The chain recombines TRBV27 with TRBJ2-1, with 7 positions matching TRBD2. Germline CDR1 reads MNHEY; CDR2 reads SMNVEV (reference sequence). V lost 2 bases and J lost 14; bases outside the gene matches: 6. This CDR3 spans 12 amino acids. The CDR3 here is CASSLTGGQKFF. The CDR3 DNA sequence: TGTGCCAGCAGTTTAACGGGGGGTCAAAAGTTCTTC.

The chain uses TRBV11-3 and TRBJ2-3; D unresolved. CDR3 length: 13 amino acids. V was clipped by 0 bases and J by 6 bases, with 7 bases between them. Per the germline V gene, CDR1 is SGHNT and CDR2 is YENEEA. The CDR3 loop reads CASSLELWDTQYF. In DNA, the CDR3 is TGTGCCAGCAGCTTAGAACTTTGGGATACGCAGTATTTT. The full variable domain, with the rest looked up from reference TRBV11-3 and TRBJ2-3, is EAGVVQSPRYKIIEKKQPVAFWCNPISGHNTLYWYLQNLGQGPELLIRYENEEAVDDSQLPKDRFSAERLKGVDSTLKIQPAELGDSAVYLCASSLELWDTQYFGPGTRLTVL.

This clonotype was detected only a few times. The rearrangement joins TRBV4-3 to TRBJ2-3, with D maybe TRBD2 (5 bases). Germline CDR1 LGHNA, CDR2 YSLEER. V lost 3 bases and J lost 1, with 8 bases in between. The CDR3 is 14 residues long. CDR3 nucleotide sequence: TGCGCCAGCAGCCAGTTCGGGGGCACAGATACGCAGTATTTT. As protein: CASSQFGGTDTQYF.

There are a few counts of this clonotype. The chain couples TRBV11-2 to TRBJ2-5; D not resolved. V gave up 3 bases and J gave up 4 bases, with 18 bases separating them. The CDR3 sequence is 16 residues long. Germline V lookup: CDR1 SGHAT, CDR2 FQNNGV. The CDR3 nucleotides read TGTGCCAGCAGCTTGGGTTCGGAGCGATATGCAGAGACCCAGTACTTC. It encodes CASSLGSERYAETQYF.

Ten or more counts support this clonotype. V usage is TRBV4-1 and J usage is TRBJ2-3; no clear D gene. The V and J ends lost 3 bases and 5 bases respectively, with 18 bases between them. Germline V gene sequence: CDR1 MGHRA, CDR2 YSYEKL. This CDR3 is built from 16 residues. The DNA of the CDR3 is TGCGCCAGCAGCCACAGGTGGAGCGAATCGAAAGATACGCAGTATTTT. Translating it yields CASSHRWSESKDTQYF.

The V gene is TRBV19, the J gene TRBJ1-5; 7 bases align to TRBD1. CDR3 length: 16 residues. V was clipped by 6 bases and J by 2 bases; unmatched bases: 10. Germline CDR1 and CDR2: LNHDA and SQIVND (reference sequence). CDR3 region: CASSQFGTVGNQPQHF. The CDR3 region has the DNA TGTGCCAGTAGCCAATTTGGGACAGTGGGCAATCAGCCCCAGCATTTT. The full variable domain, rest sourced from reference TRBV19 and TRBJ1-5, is DGGITQSPKYLFRKEGQNVTLSCEQNLNHDAMYWYRQDPGQGLRLIYYSQIVNDFQKGDIAEGYSVSREKKESFPLTVTSAQKNPTAFYLCASSQFGTVGNQPQHFGDGTRLSIL.